The sequence of this T cell receptor beta chain was determined in a study of shared clonotypes between healthy human individuals. Study-wide results and caveats: Deeper or shallower sequencing was expected to change how clonotypes are shared among donors. Sorted-subset samples were not fully sequenced, rarefaction indicated. The study found about 5% of naive CD4 clonotypes shared across several donors.

Profiled with immunoSEQ multiplex PCR; TCRdb holds only in-frame clones, not every one. In the table there are hundreds of thousands of clones, roughly 78% of which are singletons. In regard to this clone: The antigen is not known.

Trimming removed 0 bases from V and 2 bases from J; junction bases left unmatched: 16. The CDR3 runs 19 residues. CDR1 and CDR2 (germline): MGHRA, YSYEKL. This TCR was recovered from a woman younger than 45 in good health. The material sequenced was memory CD4+ T cells sorted from blood. Subset noted: CD45RA-negative fraction. The chain couples TRBV4-1 to TRBJ2-7; the match to TRBD2 covers 7 bases. The CDR3 here is CASSQEGGKILGTTYEQYF. The CDR3 DNA is TGCGCCAGCAGCCAAGAGGGGGGGAAAATTTTAGGGACTACCTACGAGCAGTACTTC.